A selection of T cell receptor beta chains follows, all from one sample in a study of OX40 agonist ivuxolimab in advanced cancers. The table came from immunoSEQ multiplex PCR; TCRdb's copy has only in-frame clones and leaves some out. Among approximately 53,000 clones listed, 80% to 95% were seen once. The material sequenced was CD4+ or CD8+ T cells sorted from blood, taken in a trial of the OX40 agonist ivuxolimab. The receptors here all came from an adult with an advanced solid tumor such as melanoma, head and neck, liver or kidney cancer. Both conserved end residues are part of each CDR3. D genes are given only for firm matches. Clone size is stated in some rows and not others, as once, few, many or a class when expanded.

TRBD2,17,TRBV28,TRBJ2-4,once,TGTGCCAGCAGCCAATACCCTAGCGGGACCATGAAAAACATTCAGTACTTC,CASSQYPSGTMKNIQYF
TRBD2,15,TRBV9,TRBJ2-1,many,TGTGCCAGCAGCGTTCGAGCGGGAGCTTACAATGAGCAGTTCTTC,CASSVRAGAYNEQFF
.,13,TRBV27,TRBJ2-1,.,TGTGCCAGCAGTTTAACAGGGATATATGAGCAGTTCTTC,CASSLTGIYEQFF
.,11,TRBV4-3,TRBJ2-2,.,TGCGCCAGCAGCCAAGGGGCCAAGCTGTTTTTT,CASSQGAKLFF
TRBD2,14,TRBV9,TRBJ2-7,.,TGTGCCAGCAGCTTCCTAGCGGGGGCCTACGAGCAGTACTTC,CASSFLAGAYEQYF
.,13,TRBV7-9,TRBJ2-5,.,TGTGCCAGCAGCTTAGTTGGAGAAGAGACCCAGTACTTC,CASSLVGEETQYF
TRBD1,13,TRBV11-3,TRBJ2-5,.,TGTGCCAGCAGCGTTGGACAGGGAGATGTCCAGTACTTC,CASSVGQGDVQYF
.,13,TRBV7-8,TRBJ2-7,.,TGTGCCAGCAGCTTATCAGGGGCCTACGAGCAGTACTTC,CASSLSGAYEQYF
TRBD1,13,TRBV19,TRBJ1-5,.,TGTGCCAGTAGTGACAGGGGGCAACAGCCCCAGCATTTT,CASSDRGQQPQHF
.,16,TRBV19,TRBJ1-1,.,TGTGCCAGTAGTGTCGTGGGGGACGGGTTAAACACTGAAGCTTTCTTT,CASSVVGDGLNTEAFF
.,16,TRBV29-1,TRBJ2-1,.,TGCAGCGTTGAAGTAAGGAGTACAAGCTCCTACAATGAGCAGTTCTTC,CSVEVRSTSSYNEQFF
.,16,TRBV29-1,TRBJ2-7,.,TGCAGCGCTTTAGGGAGCGAAACGGGACTTGCCTACGAGCAGTACTTC,CSALGSETGLAYEQYF
TRBD2,14,TRBV4-2,TRBJ2-7,.,TGTGCCAGCAGCCAATTCGCAGGGAGGGACGAGCAGTACTTC,CASSQFAGRDEQYF
.,13,TRBV11-2,TRBJ2-7,.,TGTGCCAGCAGCTTAGAAGTGGGGTACGAGCAGTACTTC,CASSLEVGYEQYF
.,13,TRBV7-8,TRBJ2-7,.,TGTGCCAGCAGCCCGGACAGTCCCTACGAGCAGTACTTC,CASSPDSPYEQYF
TRBD1,16,TRBV27,TRBJ2-1,.,TGTGCCAGCAAAAACTACCCGGAGGACAGGGGGAGTGAGCAGTTCTTC,CASKNYPEDRGSEQFF
.,18,TRBV28,TRBJ2-2,.,TGTGCCAGCGGAGCCCGGGGAGCGGACCTACCGGTAGCCGGGGAGCTGTTTTTT,CASGARGADLPVAGELFF
TRBD1,15,TRBV19,TRBJ2-1,.,TGTGCCAGTAGTATAGCCCCCCAGGGGGCCTATGAGCAGTTCTTC,CASSIAPQGAYEQFF
.,14,TRBV11-3,TRBJ1-2,.,TGTGCCAGCAGCTTCCAAGAAGCTAACTATGGCTACACCTTC,CASSFQEANYGYTF
.,16,TRBV11-2,TRBJ2-7,.,TGTGCCAGCAGCTTAGACATCGGACTGGACTCCTACGAGCAGTACTTC,CASSLDIGLDSYEQYF
TRBD2,14,TRBV27,TRBJ2-1,.,TGTGCCAGCAGCTTAAGCGGGGTCCCCAATGAGCAGTTCTTC,CASSLSGVPNEQFF
.,15,TRBV6-1,TRBJ2-1,once,TGTGCCAGCAAAGCAGACCTGAGCTCCTACAATGAGCAGTTCTTC,CASKADLSSYNEQFF
TRBD2,17,TRBV9,TRBJ2-3,.,TGTGCCAGCAGCGTGAGTCCCTTACCGGGAGGGCCCCGGGCGCAGTATTTT,CASSVSPLPGGPRAQYF
.,16,TRBV2,TRBJ1-4,.,TGTGCCAGCAGACCGGGACAACGGACAACTAATGAAAAACTGTTTTTT,CASRPGQRTTNEKLFF
TRBD2,16,TRBV15,TRBJ2-1,.,TGTGCCACCAGCAGAGACAGCGGGGGGGTTAACAATGAGCAGTTCTTC,CATSRDSGGVNNEQFF
.,11,TRBV28,TRBJ2-4,.,TGTGCCAGCACTCTCGCCTCGGTTCAGTACTTC,CASTLASVQYF
.,14,TRBV28,TRBJ2-7,.,TGTGCCAGCAGTTTATACAGGGACCCCTACGAGCAGTACTTC,CASSLYRDPYEQYF
TRBD1,14,TRBV7-6,TRBJ2-7,.,TGTGCCAGCAGCCCCTGGACAGGGGCCTACGAGCAGTACTTC,CASSPWTGAYEQYF
.,12,TRBV7-9,TRBJ2-7,.,TGTGCCAGCAGCATCAGGGGCGGCGAGCAGTACTTC,CASSIRGGEQYF
.,13,TRBV7-2,TRBJ2-7,.,TGTGCCAGCAGCTTGGGGCGGTACTACGAGCAGTACTTC,CASSLGRYYEQYF
.,17,TRBV27,TRBJ1-3,.,TGTGCCAGCAGCCCGCTACATCGCGTCAGGGATGGAAACACCATATATTTT,CASSPLHRVRDGNTIYF
.,13,TRBV6-5,TRBJ2-7,.,TGTGCCAGCAGTTACTCACAGGGCGACGAGCAGTACTTC,CASSYSQGDEQYF
TRBD2,15,TRBV9,TRBJ2-1,once,TGTGCCAGCAGCGTAGATGGGACTAACTACAATGAGCAGTTCTTC,CASSVDGTNYNEQFF
.,12,TRBV7-9,TRBJ2-1,.,TGTGCCAGCCGGCTCCGCTCGGATGAGCAGTTCTTC,CASRLRSDEQFF
.,12,TRBV27,TRBJ2-3,.,TGTGCCAGCAAAGAGGGGGCAGATACGCAGTATTTT,CASKEGADTQYF
TRBD1,14,TRBV5-5,TRBJ2-1,.,TGTGCCAGCTTTCGGGGACAGGGATACAATGAGCAGTTCTTC,CASFRGQGYNEQFF
TRBD2,18,TRBV10-3,TRBJ2-7,.,TGTGCCATCAGTGTGGAGACTAGCGGGAGGTTTAGCTCCTACGAGCAGTACTTC,CAISVETSGRFSSYEQYF
.,13,TRBV5-4,TRBJ2-7,.,TGTGCCAGCAGCCCCGTTGGGAGTTACGAGCAGTACTTC,CASSPVGSYEQYF
.,14,TRBV7-6,TRBJ1-2,.,TGTGCCAGCAGCCCGGGAGAGGGAATCTATGGCTACACCTTC,CASSPGEGIYGYTF
TRBD2,13,TRBV19,TRBJ2-7,.,TGTGCCAGTAGGACTAGCGGGAGTATCGAGCAGTACTTC,CASRTSGSIEQYF
TRBD1,15,TRBV28,TRBJ2-7,.,TGTGCCAGCAGTCCCTGGACAGGGACCGACTACGAGCAGTACTTC,CASSPWTGTDYEQYF
.,14,TRBV27,TRBJ1-1,.,TGTGCCAGCAGCATGAAGGGGGGCGGCACTGAAGCTTTCTTT,CASSMKGGGTEAFF
.,13,TRBV5-5,TRBJ2-7,.,TGTGCCAGCAGCTTTATTCTGGGTGGCGAGCAGTACTTC,CASSFILGGEQYF
TRBD2,15,TRBV7-9,TRBJ2-7,.,TGTGCCAGCAGCGCTACTAGCGGGAGTTATTACGAGCAGTACTTC,CASSATSGSYYEQYF
.,15,TRBV27,TRBJ1-5,.,TGTGCCAGCACACCGTTCGGTCATAGCAATCAGCCCCAGCATTTT,CASTPFGHSNQPQHF
.,16,TRBV28,TRBJ1-5,.,TGTGCCAGCAGCCCCTTAGGGTGGCCCGGCAATCAGCCCCAGCATTTT,CASSPLGWPGNQPQHF